Below are 4 T cell receptor beta chains sequenced from a single sample in a study of blood T cells in healthy people across ages. The authors ran a second PCR of roughly 6 to 12 cycles using a sample-barcoded 5' primer and a J-beta primer mix. TCRdb called the 5' RACE reads again in MiXCR, with one record for every CDR3 protein. The sample carries over a million distinct CDR3 sequences, almost 60% recorded once. What was sequenced was blood. The receptor source for this set is a man aged 18 to 30 in good health.

The chain combines TRBV20-1 with TRBJ1-4; D gene ambiguous. Trimming stripped 0 bases from V and 6 bases from J, with 17 bases between. This CDR3 has 16 amino acids. The germline CDR1 and CDR2 sequences are DFQATT and SNEGSKA (reference sequence). The CDR3 DNA is TGCAGTGCTAGAGATCTTGAGGCAGGTGATTATGAAAAACTGTTTTTT. As protein: CSARDLEAGDYEKLFF.

This clonotype has a count of ten or more. V and J are TRBV2 and TRBJ2-1, with D possibly matching TRBD2 (6 bases). This CDR3 has 10 residues. Germline CDR1 SNHLY, CDR2 FYNNEI. V lost 6 bases to trimming and J lost 9 bases, with 6 bases between them. CDR3 sequence: CASSGGEQFF. The CDR3, as DNA: TGTGCCAGCAGCGGGGGTGAGCAGTTCTTC.

The chain employs TRBV5-1 and TRBJ2-5; D uncertain. Germline-derived CDR1 and CDR2 are SGHRS and YFSETQ. V lost 4 bases and J lost 5, with 18 bases in between. The CDR3 has 15 residues. CDR3 amino acids: CASSTGRALGETQYF. In DNA, the CDR3 is TGCGCCAGCAGCACTGGTAGGGCCCTCGGGGAGACCCAGTACTTC.

The chain carries TRBV10-3 and TRBJ2-4; maybe TRBD1 (5 bases). The end of the DNA aligns better with TRBJ2-7, so the J call may be wrong. This CDR3 comprises 13 residues. CDR1 and CDR2 (germline): ENHRY, SYGVKD. CDR3 nucleotides: TGTGCCGTGGAATCCAGGGCTTGGTCCGAGCAGTACTTC. This encodes CAVESRAWSEQYF.